This T cell receptor (beta chain) was captured in a study of blood T cell repertoires in COVID-19. Study summary: Both acute and convalescent COVID-19 samples were obtained from the United States, Italy and Spain.

This CDR3 has 13 amino acids. V gave up 5 bases and J gave up 2 bases, with 10 bases separating them. CDR1 SGHDT and CDR2 YYEEEE come from the germline V gene. As processed by the authors: Nucleated cell counts were estimated from reference gene primer amplification. The repertoire was sequenced with immunoSEQ multiplex PCR; TCRdb's copy has only in-frame clones and lacks some. That table supplies the V and J calls and clone size; D and trimming were determined from the DNA. This table holds some 53,000 clones, about 88% found once. This receptor was identified in a human donor with active COVID-19. The donor label of this sample is uncertain. This chain connects TRBV5-6 to TRBJ1-2; D may be TRBD1 (6 bases). The sequencing sample was made of peripheral blood. The CDR3 here is CASSYQGNYGYTF. CDR3 nucleotides: TGTGCCAGCAGTTATCAGGGGAACTATGGCTACACCTTC.